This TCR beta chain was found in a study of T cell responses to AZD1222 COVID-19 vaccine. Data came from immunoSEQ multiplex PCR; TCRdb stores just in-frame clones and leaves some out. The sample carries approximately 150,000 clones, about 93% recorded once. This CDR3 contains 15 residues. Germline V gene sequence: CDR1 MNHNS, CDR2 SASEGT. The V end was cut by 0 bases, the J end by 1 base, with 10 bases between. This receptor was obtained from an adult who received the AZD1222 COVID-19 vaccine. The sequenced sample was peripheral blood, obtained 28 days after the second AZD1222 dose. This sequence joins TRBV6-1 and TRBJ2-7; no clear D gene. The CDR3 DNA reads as TGTGCCAGCAGTGAAGCTTTAATAACTTCCTACGAGCAGTACTTC. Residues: CASSEALITSYEQYF.